The 12 T cell receptor beta chains below were found in one sample sequenced in a study of OX40 agonist ivuxolimab in advanced cancers. This table comes from immunoSEQ multiplex PCR, and its TCRdb copy is limited to in-frame clones, with some not included. Of 50,000 or so clones listed, approximately 93% are singletons. Sample: CD4+ or CD8+ T cells sorted from blood, taken in a trial of the OX40 agonist ivuxolimab. The receptors were sampled from an adult with an advanced solid tumor such as melanoma, head and neck, liver or kidney cancer.

This sequence joins TRBV28 and TRBJ1-4, with a weak D call TRBD1 (5 bases). The CDR3 is 14 residues long. The V gene lost 3 bases and the J gene lost 6 bases, with 11 bases spanning the gap. Germline CDR1 is MDHEN and CDR2 is SYDVKM. The CDR3 loop reads CASSLQGGDEKLFF. CDR3 nucleotide sequence: TGTGCCAGCAGTTTGCAGGGAGGGGATGAAAAACTGTTTTTT.

About this clone itself: Other DNA sequences in this sample translate to the same CDR3. The chain is built from TRBV5-1 and TRBJ2-3; 9 bases align to TRBD1. The germline V gene encodes CDR1 SGHRS and CDR2 YFSETQ. The CDR3 sequence is 16 residues long. V was clipped by 0 bases and J by 3 bases; unmatched bases: 5. The CDR3 is CASSLGRTGVTDTQYF. The CDR3 DNA is TGCGCCAGCAGCTTGGGAAGGACAGGGGTGACAGATACGCAGTATTTT.

The chain's CDR3 is CASSSRSSTDTQYF. The CDR3 nucleotides are TGTGCCAGCAGCTCGAGGTCTAGCACAGATACGCAGTATTTT. This chain connects TRBV5-6 to TRBJ2-3; D is ambiguous. Per germline, CDR1 SGHDT and CDR2 YYEEEE. This CDR3 comprises 14 residues. V dropped 3 bases and J dropped 0 bases, with 8 bases sitting between them.

The rearrangement joins TRBV18 to TRBJ2-3; D remains ambiguous. V lost 6 bases and J 2 bases, leaving 15 bases between the germline ends. In germline, CDR1 is KGHSH, CDR2 LQKENI. The CDR3 is 15 residues long. CDR3 bases: TGTGCCAGCTCCCTCGAAGGGCCGTTCACAGATACGCAGTATTTT. Protein product: CASSLEGPFTDTQYF.

The rearrangement links TRBV2 to TRBJ2-3, with 10 bases identical to TRBD2. The CDR3 contains 15 residues. The germline V gene has CDR1 SNHLY and CDR2 FYNNEI. Losses at the gene ends were 5 bases for V and 1 base for J; bases not matched to a gene: 3. CDR3 region: CASSLLAGRTDTQYF. In DNA, the CDR3 is TGTGCCAGCAGTTTACTAGCGGGACGCACAGATACGCAGTATTTT. The full variable domain, with the rest looked up from reference TRBV2 and TRBJ2-3, is EPEVTQTPSHQVTQMGQEVILRCVPISNHLYFYWYRQILGQKVEFLVSFYNNEISEKSEIFDDQFSVERPDGSNFTLKIRSTKLEDSAMYFCASSLLAGRTDTQYFGPGTRLTVL.

The J gene is TRBJ1-1, the V gene TRBV4-1; perhaps TRBD1 as D (6 bases). Trimming took 5 bases from V and 0 from J, leaving 10 bases between them. CDR3 length: 14 residues. CDR1 and CDR2 from the germline V gene are MGHRA and YSYEKL. The CDR3 is CASSAQGMNTEAFF. The CDR3 region has the DNA TGCGCCAGCAGCGCACAGGGCATGAACACTGAAGCTTTCTTT.

The chain is built from TRBV7-4 and TRBJ1-6, with 7 bases matching TRBD1. The CDR3 has 16 amino acids. CDR1 and CDR2 from the germline V gene are SGHVT and SQSDAQ. V lost 1 base to trimming and J lost 2 bases; unmatched junction nucleotides: 2. The CDR3 DNA sequence: TGTGCCAGCAGCTTAGATCAGGGGGCCTATAATTCACCCCTCCACTTT. Residues: CASSLDQGAYNSPLHF.

This clone appeared a single time. The chain uses TRBV2 and TRBJ2-7; D possibly corresponds to TRBD1 (5 bases). From germline, CDR1 is SNHLY and CDR2 FYNNEI. Trimming took 3 bases from V and 9 from J, leaving 9 bases between them. The CDR3 covers 11 residues. Here the CDR3 reads CASSDEQGQYF. CDR3 DNA sequence: TGTGCCAGCAGTGACGAGCAGGGGCAGTACTTC.

This clone occurred once. V usage is TRBV11-1 and J usage is TRBJ2-1; 9 nucleotides line up with TRBD1. Losses at the gene ends were 6 bases for V and 5 bases for J; bases not matched to a gene: 8. CDR1 and CDR2 (germline): SGHAT, FQDESV (reference sequence). The CDR3 runs to 15 residues. The CDR3 DNA reads TGTGCCAGCAGACGGACAGGGGCTAATAACAATGAGCAGTTCTTC. Translation: CASRRTGANNNEQFF. Drawing the rest from reference TRBV11-1 and TRBJ2-1, the complete variable domain is EAEVAQSPRYKITEKSQAVAFWCDPISGHATLYWYRQILGQGPELLVQFQDESVVDDSQLPKDRFSAERLKGVDSTLKIQPAELGDSAMYLCASRRTGANNNEQFFGPGTRLTVL.

The J gene is TRBJ2-7, the V gene TRBV7-6, with D unresolved. This CDR3 has 12 residues. Trimming removed 6 bases from V and 0 bases from J, with 6 bases in between. The germline V gene has CDR1 SGHVS and CDR2 FNYEAQ. This chain's CDR3 is CASRKFSYEQYF. The CDR3, as DNA: TGTGCCAGCAGGAAGTTCTCCTACGAGCAGTACTTC.

V is TRBV5-4 and J is TRBJ2-5, with D unclear. Germline lookup yields CDR1 SGHNT and CDR2 YYREEE (reference sequence). This CDR3 comprises 13 residues. V was clipped by 2 bases and J by 1 base, with 6 bases between them. The CDR3 region has the DNA TGTGCCAGCAGCTTCCGCAGCCAAGAGACCCAGTACTTC. Its protein is CASSFRSQETQYF.

The chain uses TRBV5-1 and TRBJ2-2; the match to TRBD2 covers 7 bases. The CDR3 runs to 16 residues. Germline assignment: CDR1 SGHRS and CDR2 YFSETQ. V lost 1 base, J lost 4 bases, and 7 bases stayed unmatched. The CDR3 loop is CASSLPPRGITGELFF. For the CDR3, the DNA is TGCGCCAGCAGCTTGCCCCCGCGGGGGATCACCGGGGAGCTGTTTTTT.